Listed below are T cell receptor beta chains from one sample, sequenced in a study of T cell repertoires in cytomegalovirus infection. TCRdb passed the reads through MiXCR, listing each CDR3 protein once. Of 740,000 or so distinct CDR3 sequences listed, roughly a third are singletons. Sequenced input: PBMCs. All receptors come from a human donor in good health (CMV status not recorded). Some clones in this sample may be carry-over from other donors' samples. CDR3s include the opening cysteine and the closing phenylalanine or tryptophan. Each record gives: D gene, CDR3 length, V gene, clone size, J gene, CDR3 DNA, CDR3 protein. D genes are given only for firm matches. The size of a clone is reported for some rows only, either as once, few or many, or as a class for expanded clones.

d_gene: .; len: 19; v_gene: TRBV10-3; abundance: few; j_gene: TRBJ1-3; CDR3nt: TGTGCCATCAGTGAGTTCTTGACAATACGGGGACGCTCTGGAAACACCATATATTTT; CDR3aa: CAISEFLTIRGRSGNTIYF
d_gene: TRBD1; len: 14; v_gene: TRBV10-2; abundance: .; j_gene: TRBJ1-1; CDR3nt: TGCGCCAGCAGTGAGTGGACAGGGGAAACTGAAGCTTTCTTT; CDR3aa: CASSEWTGETEAFF
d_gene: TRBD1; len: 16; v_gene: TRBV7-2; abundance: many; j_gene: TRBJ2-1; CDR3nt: TGTGCCAGCAGCTTGAGCCGGGACAGGTGGCTCCGAGAGCAGTTCTTC; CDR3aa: CASSLSRDRWLREQFF
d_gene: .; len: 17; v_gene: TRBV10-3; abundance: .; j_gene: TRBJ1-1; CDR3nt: TGTGCCATCAGTGAGTCCCAATGGGGTCAGTCGGACACTGAAGCTTTCTTT; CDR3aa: CAISESQWGQSDTEAFF
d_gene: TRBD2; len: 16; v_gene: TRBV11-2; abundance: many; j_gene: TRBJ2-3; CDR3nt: TGTGCCAGCAGCTTTGTTAGCGGGAGGATCCCAGATACGCAGTATTTT; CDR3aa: CASSFVSGRIPDTQYF
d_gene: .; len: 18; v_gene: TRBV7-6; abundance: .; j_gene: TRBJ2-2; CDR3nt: TGTGCCAGCAGTCCGGGACTCCACCCCAAGGACAGGCCCGGGGAGCTGTTTTTT; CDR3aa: CASSPGLHPKDRPGELFF
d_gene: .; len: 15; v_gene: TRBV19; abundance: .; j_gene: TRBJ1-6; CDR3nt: TGTGCCAGTACCGCGTCACCGACGTTCAATTCACCCCTCCACTTT; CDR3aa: CASTASPTFNSPLHF
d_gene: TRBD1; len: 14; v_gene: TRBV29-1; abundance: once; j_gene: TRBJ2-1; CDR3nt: TGCAGCGTCTCTAACAGGGGCGACTACAATGAGCAGTTCTTC; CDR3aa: CSVSNRGDYNEQFF
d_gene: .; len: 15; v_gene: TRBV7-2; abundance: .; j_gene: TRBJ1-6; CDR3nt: TGTGCCAGCAGCTTCGACAGTACTGTTAATTCACCCCTCCACTTT; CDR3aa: CASSFDSTVNSPLHF
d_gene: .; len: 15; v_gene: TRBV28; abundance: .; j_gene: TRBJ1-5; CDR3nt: TGTTCCAGCAGCGTAATCGGGGCAGTGGAAGGGGCCCATCATTTT; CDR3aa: CSSSVIGAVEGAHHF
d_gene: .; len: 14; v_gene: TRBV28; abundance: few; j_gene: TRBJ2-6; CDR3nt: TGTGCCAGCGGAGAATTGTTTGGGGCCAACGTCCTGACTTTC; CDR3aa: CASGELFGANVLTF
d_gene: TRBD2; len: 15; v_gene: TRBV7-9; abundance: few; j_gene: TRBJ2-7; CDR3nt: TGTGCCAGCAGCCCCACCGTAGCGGGGGCCTACGAGCAGTACTTC; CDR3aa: CASSPTVAGAYEQYF
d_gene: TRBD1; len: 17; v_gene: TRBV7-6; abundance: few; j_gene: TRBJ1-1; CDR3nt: TGTGCCAGCAGCTCGGGGGGTGGGACAGGGTGGCGCACTGAAGCTTTCTTT; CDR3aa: CASSSGGGTGWRTEAFF
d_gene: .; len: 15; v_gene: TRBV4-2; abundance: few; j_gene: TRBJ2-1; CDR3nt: TGTGCCAGCAGCCAAGATATGAGGGAGTGGGTTGAGCAGTTCTTC; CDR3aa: CASSQDMREWVEQFF
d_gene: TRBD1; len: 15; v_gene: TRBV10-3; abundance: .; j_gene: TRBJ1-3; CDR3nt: TGTGCCATCGGGACAGGGGGAGTCTCTGGAAACACCATATATTTT; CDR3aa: CAIGTGGVSGNTIYF
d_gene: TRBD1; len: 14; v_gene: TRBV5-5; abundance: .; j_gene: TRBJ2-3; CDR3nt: TGTGCCAGCAGCTGGGACAGATTCACAGATACGCAGTATTTT; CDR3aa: CASSWDRFTDTQYF
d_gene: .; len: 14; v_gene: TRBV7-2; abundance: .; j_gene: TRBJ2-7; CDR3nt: TGTGCCAGCAGCTTACAGAAGTCCTCCTACGAGCAGTACTTC; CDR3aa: CASSLQKSSYEQYF
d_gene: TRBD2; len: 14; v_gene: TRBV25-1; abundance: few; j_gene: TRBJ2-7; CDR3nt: TGTGCCTCCAAATTGGGGACTAGCGGTAGCGAGCAGTACTTC; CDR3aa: CASKLGTSGSEQYF
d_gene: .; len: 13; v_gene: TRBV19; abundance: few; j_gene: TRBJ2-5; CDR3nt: TGTGCCAGTAGCTACCAGGGGAGGGAGACCCAGTACTTC; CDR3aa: CASSYQGRETQYF
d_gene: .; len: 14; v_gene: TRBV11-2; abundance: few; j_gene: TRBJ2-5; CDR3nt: TGTGCCAGCAGCTTACGGGTCGCGGGAGAGACCCAGTACTTC; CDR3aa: CASSLRVAGETQYF
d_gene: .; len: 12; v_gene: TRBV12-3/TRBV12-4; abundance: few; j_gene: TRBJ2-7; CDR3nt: TGTGCCAGCAGCGACGGACCCTACGAGCAGTACTTC; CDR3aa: CASSDGPYEQYF
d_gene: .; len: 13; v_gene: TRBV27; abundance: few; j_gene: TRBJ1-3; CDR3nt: TGTGCCAGCAGGTACAGGGCTGGAAACACCATATATTTT; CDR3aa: CASRYRAGNTIYF
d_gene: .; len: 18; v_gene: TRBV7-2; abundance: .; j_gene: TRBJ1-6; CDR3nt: TGTGCCAGCAGCTTAGCGGCTATCGGGAGCTCCTATAATTCACACCTCCCCTTT; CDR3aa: CASSLAAIGSSYNSHLPF
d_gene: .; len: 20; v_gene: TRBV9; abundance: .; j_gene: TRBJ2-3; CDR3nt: TGTGCCAGCAGCGATCGGAGGGGGCAGGGGCCCGAAGCCCACACAGATACGCAGTATTTT; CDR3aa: CASSDRRGQGPEAHTDTQYF
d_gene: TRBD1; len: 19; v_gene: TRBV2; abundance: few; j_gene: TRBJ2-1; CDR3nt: TGTGCCAGCAGGGGACAGGGGGTGATGAGGCGGGAGTATAGCAATGAGCAGTTCTTC; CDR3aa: CASRGQGVMRREYSNEQFF
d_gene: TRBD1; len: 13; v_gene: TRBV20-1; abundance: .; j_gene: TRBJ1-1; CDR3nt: TGCAGTGGCCCCGGACAGGGAGGCACTGAAGCTTTCTTT; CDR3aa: CSGPGQGGTEAFF
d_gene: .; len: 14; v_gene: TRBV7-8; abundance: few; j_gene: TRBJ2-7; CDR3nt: TGTGCCAGCAGCTCCGACAGGAGCAACTACGAGCAGTACTTC; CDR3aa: CASSSDRSNYEQYF
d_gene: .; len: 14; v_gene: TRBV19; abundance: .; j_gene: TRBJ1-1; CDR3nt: TGTGCCAGTAGGACCGACAGGATGAACACTGAAGCTTTCTTT; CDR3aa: CASRTDRMNTEAFF
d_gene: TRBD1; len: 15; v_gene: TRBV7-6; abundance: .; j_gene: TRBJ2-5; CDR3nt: TGTGCCAGCAGCCGGTTGGGGACAGGGAGGGAGACCCAGTACTTC; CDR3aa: CASSRLGTGRETQYF
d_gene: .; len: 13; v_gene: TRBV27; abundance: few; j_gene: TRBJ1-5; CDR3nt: TGTGCCAGCAGTTTGGATCTGGGGCAGCCCCAGCATTTT; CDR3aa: CASSLDLGQPQHF
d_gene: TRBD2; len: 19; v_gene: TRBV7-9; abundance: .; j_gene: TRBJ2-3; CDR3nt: TGTGCCAGCAGCGAGGGTGGGCGGGAGAGTACCCAAGGCACAGATACGCAGTATTTT; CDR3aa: CASSEGGRESTQGTDTQYF
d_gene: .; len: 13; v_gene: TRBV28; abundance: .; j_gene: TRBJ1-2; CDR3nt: TGTGCCAGCAGGGGGTTAGCTAACTATGGCTACACCTTC; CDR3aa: CASRGLANYGYTF
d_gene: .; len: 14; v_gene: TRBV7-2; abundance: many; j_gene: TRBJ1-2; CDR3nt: TGTGCCAGCAGCCCCGGGAGGCAGCTCTATGGCTACACCTTC; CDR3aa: CASSPGRQLYGYTF